Sequencing of this TCR beta chain was carried out in a study of CD8 T cells in ankylosing spondylitis. Study conclusions and caveats: As reported, disease-linked clones showed significant enrichment in matched ankylosing spondylitis synovial fluid. Among TCR beta sequences, a motif of eight highly homologous variants appeared characteristic of ankylosing spondylitis blood.

In this sample, this clonotype turned up a few times. As yet, its antigen is unknown. The V gene's germline CDR1 is DFQATT and CDR2 SNEGSKA (reference sequence). The CDR3 consists of 16 residues. V shed 0 bases and J 0 bases; nucleotides not matched to a gene: 5. Generation of TCR beta libraries employed quantitative 5'-RACE incorporating molecular barcodes. TCRdb ran MiXCR on the 5' RACE reads and lists one entry per CDR3 protein. This sample has under 450,000 distinct CDR3 sequences; roughly a sixth occur once, and the top ten carry under 1.2%. The sequenced material came from blood, either unsorted or a sorted T cell fraction (not recorded which). The clonotype originates from a male donor with ankylosing spondylitis. The genes are TRBV20-1 and TRBJ2-3; TRBD2 aligns across 8 bases. This CDR3 reads CSARDQLAASTDTQYF. In nucleotides, the CDR3 is TGCAGTGCTAGAGATCAACTAGCGGCTAGCACAGATACGCAGTATTTT.